This T cell receptor beta chain comes out of a study of cytomegalovirus exposure and HLA in healthy donors. Study results and limitations: The listing of 150 to 200 TCR beta chains classed them as cytomegalovirus-associated.

As for this clone: Its antigen is not identified.

13 Jbeta primers and 60 Vbeta primers were used for the PCR. Clones were read by immunoSEQ multiplex PCR, and TCRdb kept only the in-frame ones, dropping some. The sample has fewer than 130,000 clones; approximately 82% are singletons. CDR3 length equals 16 residues. Germline loops: CDR1 LNHNV, CDR2 YYDKDF (reference sequence). V was clipped by 0 bases and J by 4 bases, with 12 bases between them. Sequencing was done on a sample of PBMCs. The chain recombines TRBV15 with TRBJ1-4, with D possibly being TRBD1 (6 bases). This receptor was taken from a man younger than 45 in good health and CMV-seropositive. The CDR3 DNA sequence: TGTGCCACCAGCAGAGATCAGGGGACCGGTAATGAAAAACTGTTTTTT. Protein sequence: CATSRDQGTGNEKLFF. The whole variable domain, remainder taken from reference TRBV15 and TRBJ1-4, is DAMVIQNPRYQVTQFGKPVTLSCSQTLNHNVMYWYQQKSSQAPKLLFHYYDKDFNNEADTPDNFQSRRPNTSFCFLDIRSPGLGDTAMYLCATSRDQGTGNEKLFFGSGTQLSVL.